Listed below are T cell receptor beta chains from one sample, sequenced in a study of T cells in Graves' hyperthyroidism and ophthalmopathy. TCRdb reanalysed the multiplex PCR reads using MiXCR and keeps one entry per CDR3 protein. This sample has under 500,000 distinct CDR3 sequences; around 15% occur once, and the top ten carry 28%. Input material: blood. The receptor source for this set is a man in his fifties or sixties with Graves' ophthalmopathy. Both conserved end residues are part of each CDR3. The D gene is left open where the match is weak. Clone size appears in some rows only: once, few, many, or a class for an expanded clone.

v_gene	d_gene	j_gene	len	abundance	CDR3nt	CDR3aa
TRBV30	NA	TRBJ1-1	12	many	TGTGCCTGGAGCGGGACGAACACTGAAGCTTTCTTT	CAWSGTNTEAFF
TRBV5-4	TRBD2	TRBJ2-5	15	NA	TGTGCCAGCAGCAGTCTAGCGGGAGAGTTCGAGACCCAGTACTTC	CASSSLAGEFETQYF
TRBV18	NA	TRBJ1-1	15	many	TGTGCCAGCTCACCACCTCTACAGGGGAACACTGAAGCTTTCTTT	CASSPPLQGNTEAFF
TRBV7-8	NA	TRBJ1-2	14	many	TGTGCCAGCAGCTTATCCACCGACAGCTATGGCTACACCTTC	CASSLSTDSYGYTF
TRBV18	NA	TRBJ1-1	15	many	TGTGCCAGCTCACCACAACTCGGGGCCAACACTGAAGCTTTCTTT	CASSPQLGANTEAFF
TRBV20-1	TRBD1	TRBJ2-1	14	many	TGCAGTGTTCCTGTACAGGGGGCTAACAGTGAGCAGTTCTTC	CSVPVQGANSEQFF
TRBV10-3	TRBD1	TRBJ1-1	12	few	TGTGCCACCGGACAGGGGGGCACTGAAGCTTTCTTT	CATGQGGTEAFF
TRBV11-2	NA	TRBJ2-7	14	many	TGTGCCAGCAGCGCCGGAGTCCTGCCCTACGAGCAGTACTTC	CASSAGVLPYEQYF
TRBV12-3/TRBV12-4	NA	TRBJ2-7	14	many	TGTGCCAGCAGTCCCCCGGGACCGCGCTACGAGCAGTACTTC	CASSPPGPRYEQYF
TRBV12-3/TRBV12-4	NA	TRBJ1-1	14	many	TGTGCCAGCAGTTTAAGCCCGGCCAGTGGTGAAGCTTTCTTT	CASSLSPASGEAFF
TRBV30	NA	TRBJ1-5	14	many	TGTGCCTGGAGTGTTTCCGATAGCAATCAGCCCCAGCATTTT	CAWSVSDSNQPQHF
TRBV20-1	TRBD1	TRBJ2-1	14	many	TGCAGTGCTCCACAGGGGGCCTCCTACAATGAGCAGTTCTTC	CSAPQGASYNEQFF
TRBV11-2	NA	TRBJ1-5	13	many	TGTGCCAGCAGCTTAGATCCCGGTCAGCCCCAGCATTTT	CASSLDPGQPQHF
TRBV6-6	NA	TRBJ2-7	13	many	TGTGCCAGCAGTTACGGACGGGCCTACGAGCAGTACTTC	CASSYGRAYEQYF
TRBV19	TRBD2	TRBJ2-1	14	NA	TGTGCCAGTAGTACACTAGCGGGAGGCAATGAGCAGTTCTTC	CASSTLAGGNEQFF
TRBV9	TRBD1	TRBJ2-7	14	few	TGTGCCAGCAGCGTAGGGGACAGGGTTTACGAGCAGTACTTC	CASSVGDRVYEQYF
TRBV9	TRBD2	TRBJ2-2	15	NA	TGTGCCAGCAGCGCAGCGGGAGCTGGCACCGGGGAGCTGTTTTTT	CASSAAGAGTGELFF
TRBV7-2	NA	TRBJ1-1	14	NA	TGTGCCAGCAGCTTAGTCCGGACGTCCGATGAAGCTTTCTTT	CASSLVRTSDEAFF
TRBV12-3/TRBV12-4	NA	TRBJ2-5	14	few	TGTGCCAGCAGTTTACCCTCCTCACAAGAGACCCAGTACTTC	CASSLPSSQETQYF
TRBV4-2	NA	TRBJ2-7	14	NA	TGTGCCAGCAGCCAATTCGCAGGGGCCTACGAGCAGTACTTC	CASSQFAGAYEQYF
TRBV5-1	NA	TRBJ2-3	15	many	TGCGCCAGCAGCGTGACCGGGACAAGCACAGATACGCAGTATTTT	CASSVTGTSTDTQYF
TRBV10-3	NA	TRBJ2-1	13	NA	TGTGCCATCAGTGAGCGGGACTACAATGAGCAGTTCTTC	CAISERDYNEQFF
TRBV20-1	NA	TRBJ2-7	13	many	TGCAGTGCTAGCGGAAGGCATTTGAACGAGCAGTACTTC	CSASGRHLNEQYF
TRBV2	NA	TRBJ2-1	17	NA	TGTGCCAGCAGTGACGGGGGCGGCTCCGAGTTTTACAATGAGCAGTTCTTC	CASSDGGGSEFYNEQFF
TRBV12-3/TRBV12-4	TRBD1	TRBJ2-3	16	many	TGTGCCAGCAGTTTGGGGGACAGGGTTAGCACAGATACGCAGTATTTT	CASSLGDRVSTDTQYF
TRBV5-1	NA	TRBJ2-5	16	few	TGCGCCAGCAGCCTGGGACCCACAGGGACCCAAGAGACCCAGTACTTC	CASSLGPTGTQETQYF
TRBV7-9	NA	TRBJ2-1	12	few	TGTGCCAGCAGCTTCGGGAACAATGAGCAGTTCTTC	CASSFGNNEQFF
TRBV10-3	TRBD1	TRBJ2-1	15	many	TGTGCCATCAGTGAGACAGGGGGCGCCTACAATGAGCAGTTCTTC	CAISETGGAYNEQFF
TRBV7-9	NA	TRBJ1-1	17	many	TGTGCCAGCAGCTTATCAGTTGGGGGGCGAGATTTCACTGAAGCTTTCTTT	CASSLSVGGRDFTEAFF
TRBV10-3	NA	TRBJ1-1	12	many	TGTGCCATCAGTCCAGGGGTAGCTGAAGCTTTCTTT	CAISPGVAEAFF
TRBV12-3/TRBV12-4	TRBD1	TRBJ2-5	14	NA	TGTGCCAGCGGAGACAGGGGCAGACAAGAGACCCAGTACTTC	CASGDRGRQETQYF
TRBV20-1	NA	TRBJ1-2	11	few	TGCAGTGCCACCACAAGGGGAGGCTACACCTTC	CSATTRGGYTF
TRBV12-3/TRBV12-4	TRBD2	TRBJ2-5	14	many	TGTGCCAGCAGTTTGGGGGAGGGACCGGGGACCCAGTACTTC	CASSLGEGPGTQYF
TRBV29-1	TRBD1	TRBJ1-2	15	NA	TGCAGCGTTAATTCCTGGTCAGGGGGCCACTATGGCTACACCTTC	CSVNSWSGGHYGYTF
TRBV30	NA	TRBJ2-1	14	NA	TGTGCCTGGAGTGTCGGGAGTTCCTACAATGAGCAGTTCTTC	CAWSVGSSYNEQFF
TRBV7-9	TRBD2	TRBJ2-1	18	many	TGTGCCAGCAGCGTAGGGCTCGGGACTAGCGGGAACTACAATGAGCAGTTCTTC	CASSVGLGTSGNYNEQFF
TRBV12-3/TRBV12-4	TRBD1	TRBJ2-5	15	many	TGTGCCAGCAGTGATACCGGGACAGCTCAAGAGACCCAGTACTTC	CASSDTGTAQETQYF
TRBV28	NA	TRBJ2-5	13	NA	TGTGCCAGCAGCCACAGGGAGAAAGAGACCCAGTACTTC	CASSHREKETQYF
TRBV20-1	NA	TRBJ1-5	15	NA	TGCAGTGCCTCAAGGGGGGGCGGGAGCAATCAGCCCCAGCATTTT	CSASRGGGSNQPQHF
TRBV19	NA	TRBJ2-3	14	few	TGTGCCAGTACTCCTCACATCGACACAGATACGCAGTATTTT	CASTPHIDTDTQYF
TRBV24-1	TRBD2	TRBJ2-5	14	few	TGTGCCACCTGGACTAGCGAGGCAGATGAGACCCAGTACTTC	CATWTSEADETQYF
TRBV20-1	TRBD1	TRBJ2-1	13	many	TGCAGTGCCCCGACAGGGTATCACAATGAGCAGTTCTTC	CSAPTGYHNEQFF
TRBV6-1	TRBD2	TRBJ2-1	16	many	TGTGCCAGCAGTCCGCAGGGAGGGTGGTCCTACAATGAGCAGTTCTTC	CASSPQGGWSYNEQFF
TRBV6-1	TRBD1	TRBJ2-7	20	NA	TGTGCCAGCGGCCGCCTCCGGGACAGGGGGCAAAAATTCCATTTCTACGAGCAGTACTTC	CASGRLRDRGQKFHFYEQYF
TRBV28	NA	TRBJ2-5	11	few	TGTGCCAGCGTGGGGCGAGAGACCCAGTACTTC	CASVGRETQYF
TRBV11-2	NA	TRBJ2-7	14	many	TGTGCCAGCAGCTTAGAGCCGAGCTCCTACGAGCAGTACTTC	CASSLEPSSYEQYF
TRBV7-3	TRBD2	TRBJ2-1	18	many	TGTGCCAGCAGCTTATCGATTAGCGGGGGGAGCTCCTACAATGAGCAGTTCTTC	CASSLSISGGSSYNEQFF
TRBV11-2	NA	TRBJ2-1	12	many	TGTGCCAGCAGCCAAGTACGCAATGAGCAGTTCTTC	CASSQVRNEQFF
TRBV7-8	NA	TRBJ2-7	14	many	TGTGCCAGCAGCTACTCCTACCAGGAATACGAGCAGTACTTC	CASSYSYQEYEQYF
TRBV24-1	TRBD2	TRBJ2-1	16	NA	TGTGCCACCAGTGATCCCCAAGCGGGAGTCTACAATGAGCAGTTCTTC	CATSDPQAGVYNEQFF
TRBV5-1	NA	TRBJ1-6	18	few	TGCGCCAGCAGCTCCGGGGTATCCGTCAACACCTATAATTCACCCCTCCACTTT	CASSSGVSVNTYNSPLHF